The 28 T cell receptor beta chains presented below share a single source sample, sequenced in a study of T cells in Graves' hyperthyroidism and ophthalmopathy. Amplified TCR beta CDR3 regions came from RNA transcripts. HTBI primers were used for first-round RT-PCR of the TCR CDR3. A single record per CDR3 protein comes from TCRdb applying MiXCR to the multiplex PCR reads. The data hold over 650,000 distinct CDR3 sequences, with roughly 45% observed a single time. Sequencing was performed on peripheral blood or thyroid tissue (not recorded which). All receptors come from an adult man with Graves' disease, either hyperthyroidism or ophthalmopathy (not recorded which).

This clonotype has at least ten counts. Compared with germline, one end of the junction differs, possibly owing to a read error. The gene calls are TRBV7-9 and TRBJ1-1, with TRBD1 as a possible D gene (5 bases). The CDR3 is 13 amino acids. In germline, CDR1 is SEHNR, CDR2 FQNEAQ (reference sequence). CDR3 region: CASRLGTNTEAFF. In DNA form, the CDR3 reads TGTGCCAGCAGATTAGGGACCAACACTGAAGCTTTCTTT. Supplemented by reference TRBV7-9 and TRBJ1-1, the full variable domain reads DTGVSQNPRHKITKRGQNVTFRCDPISEHNRLYWYRQTLGQGPEFLTYFQNEAQLEKSRLLSDRFSAERPKGSFSTLEIQRTEQGDSAMYLCASRLGTNTEAFFGQGTRLTVV.

With regard to this clonotype: A much larger clone sits a single nucleotide away, making a read error possible. The V and J genes are TRBV7-8 and TRBJ1-4; 7 nucleotides align to TRBD1. The CDR3 is 16 residues long. The V gene end was trimmed by 6 bases and the J gene end by 0 bases; junction bases not matched to a gene: 7. Germline V gene sequence: CDR1 SGHVS, CDR2 FQNEAQ. CDR3 in DNA: TGTGCCAGCAGTACCGACAGGGTGGCAACTAATGAAAAACTGTTTTTT. The encoded protein is CASSTDRVATNEKLFF.

The chain carries TRBV7-9 and TRBJ1-5, with 7 bases fitting TRBD1. With V trimmed by 5 bases and J by 5 bases, 6 bases remained unmatched. Germline CDR1 reads SEHNR; CDR2 reads FQNEAQ (reference sequence). The CDR3 covers 14 residues. The CDR3 DNA sequence: TGTGCCAGCAGCCACGACAGGGTTTATCAGCCCCAGCATTTT. It encodes CASSHDRVYQPQHF.

This clonotype has a handful of counts. The J gene is TRBJ1-1, the V gene TRBV2, with 12 positions matching TRBD1. V shed 7 bases and J 1 base; nucleotides not matched to a gene: 4. CDR1 is SNHLY and CDR2 is FYNNEI in the germline V gene. The CDR3 is 15 amino acids. DNA for the CDR3: TGTGCCAGCAAGCGGGACAGGGGGCAGAACACTGAAGCTTTCTTT. It yields the protein CASKRDRGQNTEAFF.

The sample holds a few counts of this clonotype. As DNA, the CDR3 is TGTGCCAGCATGTGGCAGGGGAATCAGCCCCAGCATTTT. Translated, it gives CASMWQGNQPQHF. The rearrangement joins TRBV6-6 to TRBJ1-5; D may be TRBD1 (6 bases). V was cut by 7 bases and J by 4 bases, with 11 bases left in between. This CDR3 region has 13 residues. Germline CDR1 reads MNHNY; CDR2 reads SVGAGI (reference sequence).

Worth noting for this clonotype: This could be a read error, since a much larger clone is one nucleotide away. This chain links TRBV10-3 with TRBJ2-7; tentatively, D is TRBD2 (5 bases). This CDR3 is 13 amino acids long. Germline V gene data show CDR1 as ENHRY and CDR2 as SYGVKD. The CDR3 sequence is CAISEGLTDEQSF. DNA of the CDR3: TGTGCCATCAGTGAGGGACTCACGGACGAGCAGTCCTTC.

Of note for this clonotype: A much larger clone differs by one base, so this may be a read error. J is TRBJ1-1 and V is TRBV29-1; TRBD1 matches 8 bases. Germline CDR1 reads SQVTM; CDR2 reads ANQGSEA. CDR3 size: 14 residues. V shed 7 bases and J 1 base; nucleotides not matched to a gene: 8. The CDR3 bases are TGCAGCGGCCGGACAGGGAGATCGAACACTGAAGCTTTCTTT. Residues: CSGRTGRSNTEAFF.

This clonotype has more than one count but fewer than ten. The chain joins TRBV12-3 or TRBV12-4 to TRBJ1-1; a possible D gene is TRBD1 (5 bases). Trimming pared 5 bases from V and 4 bases from J, leaving 14 bases between. This CDR3 contains 14 residues. DNA of the CDR3: TGTGCCAGCAGTCCCCTCGGGGCGGGCACTGAAGCTTTCTTT. Residues: CASSPLGAGTEAFF.

This clonotype was counted at least ten times. The chain uses TRBV2 and TRBJ1-2; tentative D call: TRBD1 (5 bases). This CDR3 contains 12 residues. Trimming cost V 6 bases and J 4 bases, with 9 bases left between them. CDR1 is SNHLY and CDR2 is FYNNEI in the germline V gene. CDR3 in amino acids: CASSTGTYGYTF. CDR3 sequence (DNA): TGTGCCAGCAGCACAGGTACCTATGGCTACACCTTC.

The CDR3 DNA reads TGTGCCACCAGCCCCGGGGCAGGGGTAGGATCTGGGGCCAACGTCCTGACTTTC. Translating gives CATSPGAGVGSGANVLTF. The chain has TRBV24-1 and TRBJ2-6, with D perhaps matching TRBD1 (6 bases). This CDR3 contains 18 residues. The germline V and J ends were trimmed by 7 bases and 1 base, with 19 bases remaining between them. The V gene's germline CDR1 is KGHDR and CDR2 SFDVKD.

This clonotype appeared once. V gene TRBV29-1 combines with J gene TRBJ1-2, with 11 positions matching TRBD1. CDR1 is SQVTM, CDR2 ANQGSEA, per germline. This CDR3 is built from 14 residues. V lost 4 bases, J lost 2 bases, and 3 bases stayed unmatched. The CDR3 spells CSVGTGGANYGYTF. CDR3 nucleotide sequence: TGCAGCGTTGGGACAGGGGGCGCGAACTATGGCTACACCTTC. The complete variable domain, with remaining parts taken from reference TRBV29-1 and TRBJ1-2, reads SAVISQKPSRDICQRGTSLTIQCQVDSQVTMMFWYRQQPGQSLTLIATANQGSEATYESGFVIDKFPISRPNLTFSTLTVSNMSPEDSSIYLCSVGTGGANYGYTFGSGTRLTVV.

The rearrangement links TRBV6-1 to TRBJ1-2, with 7 bases matching TRBD1. CDR3 size: 15 residues. V shed 6 bases, J shed 1 base, and the junction held 8 bases outside the gene matches. Germline-derived CDR1 and CDR2 are MNHNS and SASEGT. The CDR3 loop reads CASRADRAGNYGYTF. CDR3 DNA sequence: TGTGCCAGCAGAGCTGACAGGGCGGGTAACTATGGCTACACCTTC.

The sample holds a few counts of this clonotype. The junction shows a germline mismatch at one end, possibly a read error. The rearrangement uses TRBV5-1 and TRBJ1-5; D gene uncertain. This CDR3 has 14 residues. Looked up from germline, CDR1 is SGHRS and CDR2 is YFSETQ. The CDR3 spells CASSFWQREQPQHF. The CDR3 nucleotides are TGTGCCAGCAGCTTTTGGCAGAGGGAGCAGCCCCAGCATTTT.

This CDR3 is CASSVLVDTEAFF. In DNA, the CDR3 is TGCGCCAGCAGCGTCCTGGTGGACACTGAAGCTTTCTTT. This chain uses TRBV5-1 with TRBJ1-1; no clear D. Trimming took 4 bases from V and 3 from J, leaving 10 bases between them. This CDR3 contains 13 residues. Germline-derived CDR1 and CDR2 are SGHRS and YFSETQ.

This clonotype has a handful of counts. The chain carries TRBV14 and TRBJ1-2; tentatively, D is TRBD1 (6 bases). The CDR3 consists of 13 residues. The ends were cut back, 1 base at V and 5 bases at J, with 8 bases in the middle. The germline gives CDR1 SGHDN, CDR2 FVKESK. CDR3 DNA: TGTGCCAGCAGCCAAGCAGGGGATTATGGCTACACCTTC. Translated, it gives CASSQAGDYGYTF.

This clonotype was counted once. This chain connects TRBV10-3 to TRBJ1-2, with 8 bases identical to TRBD1. Germline assignment: CDR1 ENHRY and CDR2 SYGVKD. The ends lost 6 bases at V and 4 bases at J; junction bases unmatched: 7. The CDR3 is 14 residues long. The CDR3 region is CAISPGTGGYGYTF. The CDR3 DNA sequence: TGTGCCATCAGCCCCGGGACAGGAGGCTATGGCTACACCTTC.

The chain couples TRBV10-3 to TRBJ2-7; 10 bases fit TRBD1. Trimming cost V 6 bases and J 7 bases; bases outside gene matches: 9. CDR1 and CDR2 from the germline V gene are ENHRY and SYGVKD. CDR3 length: 14 residues. The CDR3, as DNA: TGTGCCATCAGCGGACAGGGGGATCAGGGGGAGCAGTACTTC. Its protein is CAISGQGDQGEQYF.

This clonotype was seen many times. The gene calls are TRBV2 and TRBJ1-5; D gene unclear. From germline, CDR1 is SNHLY and CDR2 FYNNEI. CDR3 length equals 16 residues. Trimming removed 4 bases from V and 0 bases from J, with 13 bases in between. CDR3 in amino acids: CASSGREGYSNQPQHF. As DNA, the CDR3 is TGTGCCAGCAGTGGCCGAGAGGGTTATAGCAATCAGCCCCAGCATTTT.

This clonotype showed up just once. The chain links TRBV19 to TRBJ1-1; a weak D match, TRBD1 (5 bases). With 3 bases removed from V and 4 bases from J, the gap between germline ends came to 15 bases. In germline, CDR1 is LNHDA, CDR2 SQIVND (reference sequence). The CDR3 has 15 residues. CDR3 protein: CASSILGGGGTEAFF. The DNA for the CDR3 is TGTGCCAGTAGTATTCTTGGGGGGGGTGGCACTGAAGCTTTCTTT.

The chain recombines TRBV7-6 with TRBJ1-5; D remains unclear. Germline V gene data show CDR1 as SGHVS and CDR2 as FNYEAQ. CDR3 length equals 14 residues. The V end lost 3 bases, the J end lost 4 bases, and 10 bases lay between the germline ends. DNA of the CDR3: TGTGCCAGCAGCTTGGGTGTATTAAATCAGCCCCAGCATTTT. Amino acid sequence: CASSLGVLNQPQHF.

The table lists this clonotype with a few counts. The rearrangement links TRBV20-1 to TRBJ1-6; TRBD1 matches at 9 bases. This CDR3 has 15 residues. Germline trimming cut 3 bases from V and 10 bases from J; bases unmatched to any gene: 10. The germline CDR1 and CDR2 sequences are DFQATT and SNEGSKA (reference sequence). The CDR3 bases are TGCAGTGCTAGGGATCGTCCTGACAGGGGGTCACCCCTCCACTTT. Translation gives CSARDRPDRGSPLHF.

This clonotype was seen a few times. The chain joins TRBV19 to TRBJ1-2; TRBD1 agrees at 7 bases. The J segment lost 5 bases and the V segment lost 0 bases, leaving 6 bases of the junction unmatched. CDR1 and CDR2 (germline): LNHDA, SQIVND (reference sequence). The CDR3 has 15 amino acids. The chain's CDR3 is CASSIDGDRAYGYTF. The DNA for the CDR3 is TGTGCCAGTAGTATAGATGGGGACAGAGCATATGGCTACACCTTC.

This clonotype has just one count. The V and J genes are TRBV25-1 and TRBJ1-6; 7 bases map to TRBD1. The CDR3 totals 12 residues. Per germline, CDR1 MGHDK and CDR2 SYGVNS. The V gene end was trimmed by 11 bases and the J gene end by 7 bases; junction bases not matched to a gene: 5. This chain's CDR3 is CADRVQNSPLHF. The CDR3 DNA reads TGTGCCGACAGGGTTCAAAATTCACCCCTCCACTTT.

The chain combines TRBV12-3 or TRBV12-4 with TRBJ1-6; D is undetermined. Deletions cut 5 bases from V and 6 bases from J, with 11 bases between. The CDR3 extends over 14 amino acids. CDR3 residues: CASSERQTNSPLHF. The CDR3 region has the DNA TGTGCCAGCAGTGAACGGCAGACTAATTCACCCCTCCACTTT.

This clonotype was seen once. A read error may produce the germline difference seen at one junction end. The V gene is TRBV7-7, the J gene TRBJ2-5; weak D call: TRBD1 (5 bases). Germline V gene lookup returns CDR1 SSHAT and CDR2 FNYEAQ (reference sequence). CDR3 length equals 16 residues. The CDR3: CASSLVDSGSGETQYF. The CDR3 DNA sequence: TGTGCTAGCAGCTTAGTTGACAGTGGGTCGGGAGAGACCCAGTACTTC. Together with reference TRBV7-7 and TRBJ2-5, the CDR3 gives the full variable domain: GAGVSQSPRYKVTKRGQDVTLRCDPISSHATLYWYQQALGQGPEFLTYFNYEAQPDKSGLPSDRFSAERPEGSISTLTIQRTEQRDSAMYRCASSLVDSGSGETQYFGPGTRLLVL.

This clonotype was found once. This may arise from a read error, as a much more abundant clone is one base away. The rearrangement links TRBV7-9 to TRBJ2-7, with D tentatively TRBD1 (6 bases). This CDR3 region has 15 residues. CDR1 is SEHNR, CDR2 FQNEAQ, per germline (reference sequence). The CDR3 DNA reads TGTCCCAGCAGCTTAGTGCTCGGGCAGGGGCGGGAGCAGTACTTC. It specifies CPSSLVLGQGREQYF.

The V gene is TRBV7-9, the J gene TRBJ1-2; TRBD1 is a possible D gene (5 bases). CDR3 length: 12 residues. The V end was cut by 7 bases, the J end by 14 bases, with 20 bases between. Per germline, CDR1 SEHNR and CDR2 FQNEAQ (reference sequence). Here the CDR3 reads CASNIGGRGVTF. In nucleotides, the CDR3 is TGTGCCAGCAACATCGGGGGACGCGGGGTGACCTTC.

V usage is TRBV15 and J usage is TRBJ1-1; the match to TRBD1 covers 7 bases. The CDR3 has 15 amino acids. CDR1 is LNHNV, CDR2 YYDKDF, per germline (reference sequence). Losses at the gene ends were 10 bases for V and 2 bases for J; bases not matched to a gene: 13. The chain's CDR3 is CASTASGQKNTEAFF. CDR3 DNA: TGTGCCAGCACTGCATCGGGACAGAAAAACACTGAAGCTTTCTTT.